The entry below gives a single T cell receptor (beta chain) sequence along with its context. The data were taken from a study of T cells in Graves' hyperthyroidism and ophthalmopathy. Template material for amplifying TCR beta CDR3 regions consisted of RNA transcripts. HTBI primers were employed in a first-round RT-PCR of the TCR CDR3. TCRdb redid the calling of the multiplex PCR reads with MiXCR, one entry per CDR3 protein. The table shows under 300,000 distinct CDR3 sequences, with roughly 15% occurring only once. Germline CDR1 reads SGHRS; CDR2 reads YFSETQ. The CDR3 is made up of 15 amino acids. V was shortened by 4 bases and J by 0 bases, with 13 bases between the two germline ends.

The chain combines TRBV5-1 with TRBJ2-5; D is possibly TRBD1 (5 bases). This TCR derives from a woman aged 40 to 55 with Graves' hyperthyroidism that later progressed to Graves' ophthalmopathy. Input material: blood. The CDR3 region is CASSRLGADQETQYF. Here the CDR3 DNA reads TGCGCCAGCAGCCGGTTAGGGGCAGACCAAGAGACCCAGTACTTC.